The 3 T cell receptor beta chains below were found in one sample sequenced in a study of blood T cells in healthy people across ages. A second PCR, run for about 6 to 12 cycles, used a sample-barcoded 5' primer plus a J-beta primer mix. Each CDR3 protein gets one entry after TCRdb re-called the 5' RACE reads with MiXCR. This sample has 780,000 or so distinct CDR3 sequences, with approximately 60% found just once. The material sequenced was blood. The receptor set was obtained from a middle-aged man in good health.

This chain links TRBV14 with TRBJ2-7; possibly TRBD2 for D (6 bases). The V and J ends lost 5 bases and 0 bases respectively, with 11 bases between them. The CDR3 is 14 amino acids. From germline, CDR1 is SGHDN and CDR2 FVKESK. The CDR3: CASSKRLDSYEQYF. The CDR3 region has the DNA TGTGCCAGCAGCAAACGACTAGACTCCTACGAGCAGTACTTC.

The rearrangement uses TRBV14 and TRBJ2-5; D is perhaps TRBD1 or TRBD2 (5 bases each). With the DNA end fitting TRBJ2-7 better, the J assignment may be wrong. The CDR3 length is 13 residues. Per germline, CDR1 SGHDN and CDR2 FVKESK. CDR3 amino acids: CASSRFMGDEQYF. In DNA form, the CDR3 reads TGTGCCAGCAGCCGTTTTATGGGGGACGAGCAGTACTTC.

The chain uses TRBV27 and TRBJ2-3; D might be TRBD2 (6 bases). The CDR3 has 14 residues. With 9 bases removed from V and 2 bases from J, the gap between germline ends came to 15 bases. Germline V gives CDR1 MNHEY, CDR2 SMNVEV (reference sequence). The DNA for the CDR3 is TGTGCCAGTGGCCATTGGGGGGACACAGATACGCAGTATTTT. It specifies CASGHWGDTDTQYF.